The 24 T cell receptor beta chains given below trace back to one sample, sequenced in a study of blood T cell repertoires in COVID-19. Data came from immunoSEQ multiplex PCR; TCRdb stores just in-frame clones and leaves some out. Among approximately 300,000 clones, 85% were seen once, and the ten largest hold about 1.9%. The sequenced sample was PBMCs or T cells enriched from blood (not recorded which). These receptors were collected from a woman aged 25 to 39 who had been exposed to COVID-19.

The V gene is TRBV28, the J gene TRBJ1-6; a weak D match, TRBD1 (5 bases). CDR1 and CDR2 (germline): MDHEN, SYDVKM. V lost 5 bases to trimming and J lost 9 bases, with 17 bases between them. This CDR3 region has 15 residues. The CDR3 nucleotides read TGTGCCAGCAGTACCGATGGGGGGGGGAGTTCACCCCTCCACTTT. This translates into CASSTDGGGSSPLHF.

The chain recombines TRBV25-1 with TRBJ1-4; D might be TRBD1 (6 bases). CDR3 size: 14 residues. Germline values: CDR1 MGHDK, CDR2 SYGVNS. V lost 2 bases and J lost 8, with 12 bases in between. The CDR3 DNA reads TGTGCCAGCAGTGAAGACCGCCAGGGGGAAAAACTGTTTTTT. Translation gives CASSEDRQGEKLFF.

The CDR3 protein is CASSQGTGGGYEQYF. The CDR3 DNA follows: TGCGCCAGCAGCCAAGGGACAGGGGGTGGCTACGAGCAGTACTTC. The gene calls are TRBV4-1 and TRBJ2-7; 10 bases fit TRBD1. The junction had 3 bases not matched to a gene; V was cut back by 1 base and J by 3 bases. The germline V gene has CDR1 MGHRA and CDR2 YSYEKL. The CDR3 has 15 amino acids.

The V and J genes are TRBV5-1 and TRBJ2-5, with a tentative D call TRBD1 (6 bases). Trimming removed 4 bases from V and 5 bases from J, with 18 bases in between. CDR1 and CDR2 (germline): SGHRS, YFSETQ. The CDR3 length is 15 residues. The CDR3 here is CASSTQTGPGETQYF. The CDR3 region has the DNA TGCGCCAGCAGCACCCAAACAGGGCCGGGGGAGACCCAGTACTTC.

The chain uses TRBV12-3 or TRBV12-4 and TRBJ1-2; D gene ambiguous. This CDR3 is built from 13 residues. With 6 bases removed from V and 4 bases from J, the gap between germline ends came to 12 bases. CDR3 nucleotide sequence: TGTGCCAGCAGCCTGAGGGATAGCTATGGCTACACCTTC. Protein product: CASSLRDSYGYTF.

The chain combines TRBV2 with TRBJ2-7, with 9 bases aligning to TRBD1. Unmatched junction bases numbered 6, after V lost 3 bases and J lost 3 bases. From germline, CDR1 is SNHLY and CDR2 FYNNEI. The length of the CDR3 is 15 residues. CDR3 bases: TGTGCCAGCAGTGACCGGGACAGGGTGTTCTACGAGCAGTACTTC. As protein: CASSDRDRVFYEQYF.

The genes are TRBV11-2 and TRBJ1-4; 7 positions agree with TRBD1. Germline trimming cut 6 bases from V and 8 bases from J; bases unmatched to any gene: 9. The CDR3 totals 14 residues. The germline gives CDR1 SGHAT, CDR2 FQNNGV. CDR3 DNA: TGTGCCAGCAGGGGTACAGGGGCTACGGAAAAACTGTTTTTT. Amino acids: CASRGTGATEKLFF.

V usage is TRBV3-1 (or the pseudogene TRBV3-2) and J usage is TRBJ1-2; TRBD1 aligns across 7 bases. The CDR3 sequence is 15 residues long. Per germline, CDR1 LGHDT and CDR2 YNNKEL (reference sequence). The V and J ends lost 2 bases and 1 base, in that order; junction bases with no gene match: 4. CDR3 sequence (DNA): TGTGCCAGCAGCCAAACTACAGGGGATAACTATGGCTACACCTTC. Amino acid sequence: CASSQTTGDNYGYTF.

The chain joins TRBV10-3 to TRBJ1-1; a weak D match, TRBD1 (5 bases). Germline V gene sequence: CDR1 ENHRY, CDR2 SYGVKD. CDR3 length equals 13 residues. The ends were cut back, 6 bases at V and 8 bases at J, with 16 bases in the middle. The CDR3 spells CAIRNVDRDEAFF. DNA of the CDR3: TGTGCCATCAGGAATGTTGACAGAGACGAAGCTTTCTTT.

A word on this clone: Other DNA sequences within the sample encode an identical CDR3. V and J are TRBV5-6 and TRBJ1-3, with D tentatively TRBD1 (5 bases). Trimming took off 5 bases at V and 4 bases at J, with 7 bases between the two ends. Germline V gene sequence: CDR1 SGHDT, CDR2 YYEEEE. The length of the CDR3 is 12 residues. The CDR3 here is CASRRQGNTIYF. The DNA for the CDR3 is TGTGCCAGCAGGCGACAGGGAAACACCATATATTTT.

The chain recombines TRBV28 with TRBJ1-6; D possibly corresponds to TRBD1 (6 bases). V lost 5 bases and J lost 7, with 15 bases in between. The CDR3 runs to 15 residues. Per germline, CDR1 MDHEN and CDR2 SYDVKM. This CDR3 is CASSLADSSNSPLHF. The CDR3 DNA sequence: TGTGCCAGCAGTCTCGCGGACAGTTCAAATTCACCCCTCCACTTT.

This chain links TRBV5-4 with TRBJ2-1; the match to TRBD2 covers 7 bases. Unmatched junction bases numbered 10, after V lost 1 base and J lost 0 bases. Germline V gives CDR1 SGHNT, CDR2 YYREEE (reference sequence). This CDR3 has 18 amino acids. The CDR3 coding sequence is TGTGCCAGCAGCTTGCCTAGTAGCGGGTTAAGCTCCTACAATGAGCAGTTCTTC. It codes for CASSLPSSGLSSYNEQFF. Filled out from reference TRBV5-4 and TRBJ2-1, the complete variable domain reads ETGVTQSPTHLIKTRGQQVTLRCSSQSGHNTVSWYQQALGQGPQFIFQYYREEENGRGNFPPRFSGLQFPNYSSELNVNALELDDSALYLCASSLPSSGLSSYNEQFFGPGTRLTVL.

V usage is TRBV7-2 and J usage is TRBJ2-6, with TRBD2 identical over 7 bases. The V and J ends lost 5 bases and 0 bases, in that order; junction bases with no gene match: 7. In germline, CDR1 is SGHTA, CDR2 FQGNSA. The CDR3 loop spans 17 amino acids. The DNA of the CDR3 is TGTGCCAGCAGCCCCTCCGGGGGGAACTCTGGGGCCAACGTCCTGACTTTC. This gives the protein CASSPSGGNSGANVLTF.

V is TRBV2 and J is TRBJ2-7; 12 bases map to TRBD1. CDR3 length: 15 amino acids. Looked up from germline, CDR1 is SNHLY and CDR2 is FYNNEI. V gave up 6 bases and J gave up 3 bases; unmatched junction bases: 6. CDR3 region: CASSLGQGASYEQYF. The CDR3 DNA reads TGTGCCAGCAGCCTGGGACAGGGGGCGAGCTACGAGCAGTACTTC.

V gene TRBV6-1 combines with J gene TRBJ1-6; 8 positions agree with TRBD1. The CDR3 covers 14 residues. Germline-derived CDR1 and CDR2 are MNHNS and SASEGT. The junction had 3 bases not matched to a gene; V was cut back by 2 bases and J by 9 bases. In DNA, the CDR3 is TGTGCCAGCAGTGAAATCGACAGGGGTTCACCCCTCCACTTT. This gives the protein CASSEIDRGSPLHF.

V and J are TRBV19 and TRBJ1-1; no clear D. This CDR3 has 11 amino acids. The V gene's germline CDR1 is LNHDA and CDR2 SQIVND (reference sequence). Deletions cut 5 bases from V and 8 bases from J, with 9 bases between. The CDR3: CASSFSREAFF. Here the CDR3 DNA reads TGTGCCAGTAGTTTTTCTAGGGAAGCTTTCTTT.

This chain's CDR3 is CASSFLTSTDTQYF. CDR3 DNA sequence: TGTGCCAGCAGTTTCCTGACTAGCACAGATACGCAGTATTTT. This chain connects TRBV27 to TRBJ2-3, with unresolved D. The CDR3 covers 14 residues. CDR1 is MNHEY, CDR2 SMNVEV, per germline (reference sequence). With 3 bases removed from V and 0 bases from J, the gap between germline ends came to 7 bases.

The chain recombines TRBV15 with TRBJ1-1; unclear D gene. V was cut by 0 bases and J by 0 bases, with 8 bases left in between. This CDR3 is built from 15 residues. Germline V lookup: CDR1 LNHNV, CDR2 YYDKDF (reference sequence). This chain's CDR3 is CATSRDRIMNTEAFF. The DNA of the CDR3 is TGTGCCACCAGCAGAGACAGGATCATGAACACTGAAGCTTTCTTT.

This clone was observed at least ten times. V and J are TRBV5-1 and TRBJ1-6; tentatively, D is TRBD1 (5 bases). V was trimmed by 3 bases and J by 8 bases, leaving 21 bases between them. There are 17 residues in the CDR3. Germline CDR1 reads SGHRS; CDR2 reads YFSETQ. The CDR3 spells CASSSGLPTLEDSPLHF. CDR3 DNA sequence: TGCGCCAGCAGCTCGGGACTTCCAACATTGGAGGATTCACCCCTCCACTTT.

The count of this clone is one. This chain links TRBV6-6 with TRBJ2-5, with 12 bases matching TRBD2. V gave up 7 bases and J gave up 5 bases; unmatched junction bases: 5. The CDR3 is made up of 14 amino acids. From germline, CDR1 is MNHNY and CDR2 SVGAGI (reference sequence). Here the CDR3 reads CASKATSGRETQYF. DNA of the CDR3: TGTGCCAGCAAGGCAACTAGCGGGAGGGAGACCCAGTACTTC.

The chain uses TRBV11-2 and TRBJ2-1, with TRBD2 matching 8 bases. Germline lookup yields CDR1 SGHAT and CDR2 FQNNGV. The CDR3 is made up of 16 amino acids. J gave up 0 bases and V 5 bases, and 6 bases lay outside the gene matches. CDR3 nucleotide sequence: TGTGCCAGCAGCGCTCAACTAGCGGTCTCCTACAATGAGCAGTTCTTC. Protein product: CASSAQLAVSYNEQFF. The full variable domain, completed using reference TRBV11-2 and TRBJ2-1, is EAGVAQSPRYKIIEKRQSVAFWCNPISGHATLYWYQQILGQGPKLLIQFQNNGVVDDSQLPKDRFSAERLKGVDSTLKIQPAKLEDSAVYLCASSAQLAVSYNEQFFGPGTRLTVL.

The rearrangement links TRBV28 to TRBJ2-7; 11 bases are a match to TRBD1. Germline assignment: CDR1 MDHEN and CDR2 SYDVKM. With V trimmed by 5 bases and J by 3 bases, 9 bases remained unmatched. The CDR3 covers 16 residues. This chain's CDR3 is CASSPGVGTGGYEQYF. DNA for the CDR3: TGTGCCAGCAGTCCCGGTGTTGGGACAGGGGGCTACGAGCAGTACTTC.

The rearrangement uses TRBV5-1 and TRBJ2-7, with 7 bases identical to TRBD2. This CDR3 region has 15 residues. Germline CDR1 and CDR2: SGHRS and YFSETQ. Unmatched junction bases numbered 3, after V lost 0 bases and J lost 0 bases. The CDR3 here is CASSLDWTSSYEQYF. CDR3 nucleotide sequence: TGCGCCAGCAGCTTGGACTGGACTAGCTCCTACGAGCAGTACTTC.

DNA of the CDR3: TGTGCCAGCTCACCCCAGGGGGCAGGGAACACTGAAGCTTTCTTT. Translation gives CASSPQGAGNTEAFF. V gene TRBV18 combines with J gene TRBJ1-1, with 8 bases matching TRBD1. The CDR3 has 15 residues. The germline V gene encodes CDR1 KGHSH and CDR2 LQKENI. V gave up 3 bases and J gave up 1 base; unmatched junction bases: 4.